Listed below are T cell receptor beta chains from one sample, sequenced in a study of tumor T cells in aggressive B-cell lymphoma. This table comes from immunoSEQ multiplex PCR, and its TCRdb copy is limited to in-frame clones, with some not included. The sample consists of some 5,700 clones, 70% to 85% of them appearing once. The sequencing input was tumor tissue. Receptors were obtained from an adult with diffuse large B cell lymphoma. Both conserved end residues are part of each CDR3. A D gene is named only where the DNA matches it firmly. Clone size is given for some rows only: seen once, a few or many times, or a class if the clone is expanded.

clone_size j_call d_call v_call cdr3_aa cdr3_nt
- TRBJ2-7 TRBD2 TRBV7-2 CASSQLLAGGSYEQYF TGTGCCAGCAGCCAGTTGCTAGCGGGGGGCTCCTACGAGCAGTACTTC
- TRBJ2-7 TRBD2 TRBV5-6 CASSLGLAPYEQYF TGTGCCAGCAGCTTGGGACTAGCCCCCTACGAGCAGTACTTC
few TRBJ1-1 - TRBV29-1 CSVARGNTEAFF TGCAGCGTTGCCCGGGGGAACACTGAAGCTTTCTTT
- TRBJ1-2 - TRBV6-5 CASSYSGTSGYTF TGTGCTAGCAGTTACTCCGGGACATCTGGCTACACCTTC
once TRBJ2-7 - TRBV5-1 CASSLGGFDEQYF TGCGCCAGCAGCTTGGGAGGGTTCGACGAGCAGTACTTC
few TRBJ1-1 TRBD1 TRBV5-6 CASSLRDRYTEAFF TGTGCCAGCAGCCTGCGGGACAGATACACTGAAGCTTTCTTT
- TRBJ2-7 - TRBV27 CASSPAPGLRTYEQYF TGTGCCAGCAGTCCTGCCCCGGGACTCAGGACCTACGAGCAGTACTTC
- TRBJ2-3 - TRBV7-3 CASSSREGADTQYF TGTGCCAGCAGCTCGCGAGAGGGTGCAGATACGCAGTATTTT
- TRBJ2-1 - TRBV9 CASSSLPGVEQFF TGTGCCAGCAGCTCACTCCCGGGGGTTGAGCAGTTCTTC
- TRBJ2-1 - TRBV4-2 CASSQGQYNEQFF TGTGCCAGCAGCCAAGGACAGTACAATGAGCAGTTCTTC
- TRBJ1-5 - TRBV6-1 CASSRDLNNQPQHF TGTGCCAGCAGCAGGGATTTGAACAATCAGCCCCAGCATTTT
- TRBJ2-3 TRBD2 TRBV7-9 CASSLGLAGSTDTQYF TGTGCCAGCAGCTTAGGACTAGCGGGAAGCACAGATACGCAGTATTTT
once TRBJ2-7 - TRBV5-1 CASSLESAGPEQYF TGCGCCAGCAGCTTGGAGTCGGCAGGGCCCGAGCAGTACTTC
few TRBJ1-3 TRBD1 TRBV7-9 CASSSTGGKGNTIYF TGTGCCAGCAGCTCGACAGGGGGCAAAGGAAACACCATATATTTT
- TRBJ2-1 - TRBV5-4 CASSLEGLEQFF TGTGCCAGCAGCTTGGAGGGGCTTGAGCAGTTCTTC
- TRBJ2-1 - TRBV9 CASSVEGQTYNEQFF TGTGCCAGCAGCGTAGAAGGACAGACTTACAATGAGCAGTTCTTC
- TRBJ2-1 - TRBV9 CASSKLQGYNEQFF TGTGCCAGCAGCAAGTTACAGGGATACAATGAGCAGTTCTTC
- TRBJ2-7 - TRBV18 CASSPLSRRGPYEQYF TGTGCCAGCTCACCCCTAAGCCGGAGGGGACCCTACGAGCAGTACTTC
- TRBJ2-5 TRBD1 TRBV27 CASRSLGRQGKETQYF TGTGCCAGCAGGAGTCTGGGTCGACAGGGTAAGGAGACCCAGTACTTC
few TRBJ2-7 - TRBV13 CASSLWSQGIHEQYF TGTGCCAGCAGCTTATGGTCCCAGGGGATCCACGAGCAGTACTTC
- TRBJ2-3 - TRBV28 CASRDSADTQYF TGTGCCAGCAGGGACTCAGCAGATACGCAGTATTTT
- TRBJ1-4 TRBD1 TRBV19 CASSIGTGDEKLFF TGTGCCAGTAGTATAGGTACAGGGGATGAAAAACTGTTTTTT
once TRBJ2-7 - TRBV19 CASRVSPSSYEQYF TGTGCCAGTAGAGTTAGCCCGAGCTCCTACGAGCAGTACTTC
once TRBJ1-2 TRBD1 TRBV5-1 CASSTSGTAPGGYTF TGCGCCAGCAGCACGTCCGGGACAGCCCCCGGTGGCTACACCTTC
- TRBJ2-7 - TRBV7-9 CASSFVRMGEQYF TGTGCCAGCAGCTTTGTCAGGATGGGTGAGCAGTACTTC
- TRBJ2-7 TRBD1 TRBV19 CASSRDSRSYEQYF TGTGCCAGTAGTCGGGACAGCCGATCCTACGAGCAGTACTTC